This TCR beta chain was sequenced in a study of blood T cell repertoires in COVID-19. This clone was found once. The junction departs from germline at one end; a sequencing error may be responsible. Clones were read by immunoSEQ multiplex PCR, and TCRdb kept only the in-frame ones, dropping some. Among about 60,000 clones listed, under 85% were seen once. Per germline, CDR1 LGHNA and CDR2 YNFKEQ. The CDR3 sequence is 14 residues long. Sequencing was done on a sample of peripheral blood. The sequence came from a woman in her 70s with acute or convalescent COVID-19. J is TRBJ1-1 and V is TRBV4-2; tentative D call: TRBD1 (6 bases). The CDR3 DNA reads TGTGCCAGCAGCCCCGTTGTTGCAGGGGAAATTGGGCTCTTT. Its translation is CASSPVVAGEIGLF.